A selection of T cell receptor beta chains follows, all from one sample in a study of beta chain features in type 1 diabetes. Only in-frame clones appear in the TCRdb table, and some are missing; sequencing was by immunoSEQ multiplex PCR. Of over 600,000 clones in the sample, roughly an eighth are singletons; the top ten hold 0.09% to 0.15%. The sequencing sample was made of naive CD4+ T cells from blood. The origin of the receptors is a young man with type 1 diabetes. The CDR3 runs from the conserved cysteine through the conserved F or W. Fields, in order: D gene, V gene, clone size, J gene, CDR3 DNA, CDR3 protein. A D gene is named only where the DNA matches it firmly. Clone size, where shown, is once, few, many, or a class for clones that have expanded.

NA,TRBV7-8,few,TRBJ1-5,TGTGCCAGCAGCTTAGTTCCCCTGCAGGCATCAGGCAATCAGCCCCAGCATTTT,CASSLVPLQASGNQPQHF
NA,TRBV6-5,few,TRBJ1-2,TGTGCCAGCAGCAGGGCCTCTCTTGGGGAGGGCTACACCTTC,CASSRASLGEGYTF
NA,TRBV7-9,few,TRBJ1-2,TGTGCCAGCAGCCTAATACAGGACTATGGCTACACCTTC,CASSLIQDYGYTF
NA,TRBV7-9,few,TRBJ2-5,TGTGCCAGCAGCTTAGGGGAGCTGGAGACCCAGTACTTC,CASSLGELETQYF
NA,TRBV5-4,NA,TRBJ1-5,TGTGCCAGCAGCTTGGAGGCAGGCTCGAATCAGCCCCAGCATTTT,CASSLEAGSNQPQHF
NA,TRBV9,NA,TRBJ2-3,TGTGCCAGCAGCGTAGTGAGTAGCAGTGATACGCAGTATTTT,CASSVVSSSDTQYF
NA,TRBV28,few,TRBJ2-3,TGTGCCTTAGGGGGACCAGATACGCAGTATTTT,CALGGPDTQYF
TRBD1,TRBV4-2,few,TRBJ2-5,TGTGCCAGCAGCCAGGCCGGGACAGGGCGCGAGACCCAGTACTTC,CASSQAGTGRETQYF
NA,TRBV7-2,NA,TRBJ1-4,TGTGCCAGCTCCCAGGGTGGAGCAGGCCTATCGGAAAAACTGTTTTTT,CASSQGGAGLSEKLFF
TRBD1,TRBV4-1,NA,TRBJ1-4,TGCGCCAGCAGCCAGGACAGGGGGGAACTGTTTTTT,CASSQDRGELFF
NA,TRBV2,NA,TRBJ2-3,TGTGCCAGCAGTGGGACTAACACAGATACGCAGTATTTT,CASSGTNTDTQYF
NA,TRBV6-5,NA,TRBJ1-1,TGTGCCAGCAGTACCGCCCAGGACACTGAAGCTTTCTTT,CASSTAQDTEAFF
NA,TRBV27,few,TRBJ2-1,TGTGCCAGCAGCCCGGGATTGGGCGGGGCAAATGAGCAGTTCTTC,CASSPGLGGANEQFF
NA,TRBV6-1,few,TRBJ1-3,TGTGCCAGCAGTGAATGGCAGCGGACAGATTTTGGAAACACCATATATTTT,CASSEWQRTDFGNTIYF
NA,TRBV29-1,NA,TRBJ2-5,TGCAGCGGGAGGACAGTCCACCCAGAGACCCAGTACTTC,CSGRTVHPETQYF
TRBD1,TRBV19,few,TRBJ2-7,TGTGCCAGTAGTCCGAGCCGAGACAGGGTACCCTACGAGCAGTACTTC,CASSPSRDRVPYEQYF
NA,TRBV9,NA,TRBJ2-1,TGTGCCAGCAATTTCGACGGGACCGCGGTCAATGAGCAGTTCTTC,CASNFDGTAVNEQFF
NA,TRBV4-3,NA,TRBJ2-1,TGCGCCAGCAGCCTTCGTTGGCGGGTAAACTCCTACAATGAGCAGTTCTTC,CASSLRWRVNSYNEQFF
NA,TRBV7-9,NA,TRBJ2-4,TGTGCCAGCAGCTTAGCAAACATTCAGTACTTC,CASSLANIQYF
NA,TRBV9,NA,TRBJ2-3,TGTGCCAGCAGCTACGGAGGGGGCCAGCCTCCCACAGATACGCAGTATTTT,CASSYGGGQPPTDTQYF
TRBD1,TRBV5-6,NA,TRBJ1-4,TGTGCCAGCACCATCTTCATTCCGGGACAGCCTAATGAAAAACTGTTTTTT,CASTIFIPGQPNEKLFF
TRBD2,TRBV5-1,NA,TRBJ2-5,TGCGCCAGCAGCTTTGGGACTACCCAAGAGACCCAGTACTTC,CASSFGTTQETQYF
NA,TRBV4-2,once,TRBJ1-2,TGTGCCAGCAGCCAAGTTGGTTCAGCCTATGGCTACACCTTC,CASSQVGSAYGYTF
NA,TRBV6-5,few,TRBJ2-5,TGTGCCAGCAGTTACGGGAGCATCCAAGAGACCCAGTACTTC,CASSYGSIQETQYF
NA,TRBV5-1,NA,TRBJ2-3,TGCGCCAGCAGCTCGGCAGGAATCACAGATACGCAGTATTTT,CASSSAGITDTQYF
NA,TRBV28,NA,TRBJ2-7,TGTGCCAGCAGCACCTGGGGACAAATCTCCTACGAGCAGTACTTC,CASSTWGQISYEQYF
NA,TRBV30,few,TRBJ1-6,TGTGCCTGGAGTCGCGAGACACTACCGAATTCACCCCTCCACTTT,CAWSRETLPNSPLHF
NA,TRBV7-9,few,TRBJ1-2,TGTGCCAGCAGCCTGGGGACGTTCTACACCTTC,CASSLGTFYTF
NA,TRBV29-1,NA,TRBJ2-1,TGCAGCGGGACGGTATACAATGAGCAGTTCTTC,CSGTVYNEQFF
NA,TRBV7-9,NA,TRBJ1-4,TGTGCCAGCAGCTTAGGACAGGCCGCAACTAATGAAAAACTGTTTTTT,CASSLGQAATNEKLFF
TRBD1,TRBV29-1,few,TRBJ1-4,TGCAGCGTTGACTCGGGACAGGGGGACGAAAAACTGTTTTTT,CSVDSGQGDEKLFF
TRBD1,TRBV7-2,NA,TRBJ2-7,TGTGCCAGCAGCCAGGGACAGGGAATGTACGAGCAGTACTTC,CASSQGQGMYEQYF
TRBD1,TRBV29-1,few,TRBJ2-7,TGCAGCGTTGACTTTGGGACAGGTTACGAGCAGTACTTC,CSVDFGTGYEQYF
TRBD1,TRBV29-1,few,TRBJ2-7,TGCAGCGCTCGGGACAGAAACTACGAGCAGTACTTC,CSARDRNYEQYF
NA,TRBV27,NA,TRBJ1-2,TGTGCCAGCAGTCTGACAGCTAACTATGGCTACACCTTC,CASSLTANYGYTF
TRBD1,TRBV28,NA,TRBJ2-7,TGTGCCAGCAGTTTAGGGGGACAGACCTTCTACGAGCAGTACTTC,CASSLGGQTFYEQYF
NA,TRBV4-3,few,TRBJ2-2,TGCGCCAGCAGCCAAGATGCGCTGAACACCGGGGAGCTGTTTTTT,CASSQDALNTGELFF
TRBD1,TRBV18,NA,TRBJ2-7,TGTGCCAGCTCACGATGGGACAGGGGGCAATCCTACGAGCAGTACTTC,CASSRWDRGQSYEQYF
NA,TRBV7-9,NA,TRBJ1-6,TGTGCCAGCAGCTTCGCCGGTGATTCACCCCTCCACTTT,CASSFAGDSPLHF
NA,TRBV10-3,NA,TRBJ1-4,TGTGCCACCTCGACCACTATCGAGGAATCAACTAATGAAAAACTGTTTTTT,CATSTTIEESTNEKLFF
NA,TRBV7-2,NA,TRBJ2-2,TGTGCCAGCAGCTCGTCTAGTGGGGGCACCGGGGAGCTGTTTTTT,CASSSSSGGTGELFF
NA,TRBV7-2,few,TRBJ2-1,TGTGCCAGCAGCTCCCGTTTCGAGCAGTTCTTC,CASSSRFEQFF
TRBD1,TRBV5-1,few,TRBJ2-1,TGCGCCAGCAGCTTCAGGGGGCTGGGTGAGCAGTTCTTC,CASSFRGLGEQFF
TRBD1,TRBV19,NA,TRBJ1-1,TGTGCCAGTACCAACGACAGGGGAAACACTGAAGCTTTCTTT,CASTNDRGNTEAFF
NA,TRBV10-3,NA,TRBJ1-1,TGTGCCATCAGTGAGTCTGAGGGGAACACTGAAGCTTTCTTT,CAISESEGNTEAFF
NA,TRBV30,few,TRBJ1-5,TGTGCCTGGAGTTCGACACAGGGCCAGCCCCAGCATTTT,CAWSSTQGQPQHF
TRBD2,TRBV4-3,NA,TRBJ2-1,TGCGCCAGCAGCCTTGCGCCACTCGGACTAGCGGCCGACAATGAGCAGTTCTTC,CASSLAPLGLAADNEQFF
NA,TRBV5-1,few,TRBJ1-5,TGCGCCAGCAGCTTTGACGGGAATCAGCCCCAGCATTTT,CASSFDGNQPQHF
NA,TRBV7-9,NA,TRBJ1-1,TGTGCCAGCAGCCTTCGGACAGTCCCGGACACTGAAGCTTTCTTT,CASSLRTVPDTEAFF
NA,TRBV4-2,NA,TRBJ1-5,TGTGCCAGCAGCCAAGATCTAATGGTCTCAGGGAGTGGCAATCAGCCCCAGCATTTT,CASSQDLMVSGSGNQPQHF
TRBD1,TRBV9,few,TRBJ1-2,TGTGCCAGCAGCGGACCGACAGGGGTCTATGGCTACACCTTC,CASSGPTGVYGYTF
NA,TRBV30,NA,TRBJ1-2,TGTGCCTGGAGCCGACTTAGGGGATCCAACTATGGCTACACCTTC,CAWSRLRGSNYGYTF
TRBD2,TRBV18,few,TRBJ2-3,TGTGCCAGCCATATACTAGCGGGAGGCACAGATACGCAGTATTTT,CASHILAGGTDTQYF
NA,TRBV2,few,TRBJ2-3,TGTGCCAGCAGTGAAGGGCGGGTCGGCACAGATACGCAGTATTTT,CASSEGRVGTDTQYF
NA,TRBV27,NA,TRBJ1-1,TGTGCCAGCAGAACGACGCCACAGAGAACTGAAGCTTTCTTT,CASRTTPQRTEAFF